This T cell receptor (beta chain) was sequenced during a study of Tregs in tolerant kidney transplant recipients. Study outcomes and limitations: Changing PCR primers prevented nucleotide comparison between some patients' samples.

Mixed chimerism was transient after nonmyeloablative marrow transplants from related graft donors. Unstimulated Tregs (CD4+CD25+CD127-) and CD4+CD25- non-Tregs were sorted from PBMCs. This clone appeared a single time. Its antigen is not known. Germline lookup yields CDR1 SGDLS and CDR2 YYNGEE. V was clipped by 3 bases and J by 6 bases; unmatched bases: 11. CDR3 length: 16 amino acids. Using immunoSEQ multiplex PCR, the repertoire was profiled, and TCRdb retains in-frame clones only, with some absent. Of 50,000 or so clones listed, 91% were seen once; the top ten hold around 15%. The source was CD8+ T cells from blood (PBMCs), collected 24 months after the transplant. The TCR comes from a human patient who received a combined kidney and bone marrow transplant. Among the T cells, some may be from the graft donor. The rearrangement links TRBV9 to TRBJ2-3; 9 bases match TRBD1. The CDR3 spells CASSAEGGTGKDTQYF. The CDR3 DNA reads TGTGCCAGCAGCGCCGAGGGGGGGACAGGGAAGGATACGCAGTATTTT.